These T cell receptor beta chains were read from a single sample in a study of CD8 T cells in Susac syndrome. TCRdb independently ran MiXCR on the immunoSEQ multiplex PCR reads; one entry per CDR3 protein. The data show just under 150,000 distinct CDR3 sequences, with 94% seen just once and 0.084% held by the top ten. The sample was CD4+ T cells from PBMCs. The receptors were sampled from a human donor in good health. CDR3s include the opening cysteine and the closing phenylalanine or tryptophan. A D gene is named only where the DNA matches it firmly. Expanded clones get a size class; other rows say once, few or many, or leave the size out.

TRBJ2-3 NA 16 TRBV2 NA CASSESAGGPPDTQYF TGTGCCAGCAGTGAAAGCGCGGGCGGCCCCCCAGATACGCAGTATTTT
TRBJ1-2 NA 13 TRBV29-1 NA CSVEVYGEDGYTF TGCAGCGTTGAGGTTTACGGGGAGGATGGCTACACCTTC
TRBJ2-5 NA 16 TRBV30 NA CAWSVGGYPLGETQYF TGTGCCTGGAGTGTAGGCGGCTACCCCCTGGGGGAGACCCAGTACTTC
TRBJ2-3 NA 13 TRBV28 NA CASVAGNYDTQYF TGTGCCAGCGTCGCCGGGAATTACGATACGCAGTATTTT
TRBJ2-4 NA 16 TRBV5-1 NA CASSLGPPLAKNIQYF TGCGCCAGCAGCTTGGGCCCTCCTTTAGCCAAAAACATTCAGTACTTC
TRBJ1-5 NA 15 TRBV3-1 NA CASSQGYRTYQPQHF TGTGCCAGCAGCCAAGGTTACAGGACTTATCAGCCCCAGCATTTT
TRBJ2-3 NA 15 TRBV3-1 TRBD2 CASSQDPGGVDTQYF TGTGCCAGCAGCCAAGATCCGGGGGGGGTGGATACGCAGTATTTT
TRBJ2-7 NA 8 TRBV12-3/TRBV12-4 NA CAGPEQYF TGTGCCGGCCCCGAGCAGTACTTC
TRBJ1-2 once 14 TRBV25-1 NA CASSLRTANYGYTF TGTGCCAGCAGCCTACGGACAGCTAACTATGGCTACACCTTC
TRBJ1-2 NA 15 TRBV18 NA CASSPAGAANYGYTF TGTGCCAGCTCACCCGCGGGGGCGGCTAACTATGGCTACACCTTC
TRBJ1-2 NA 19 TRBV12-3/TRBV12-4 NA CASSFHLQRGGSNPSRHTF TGTGCCAGCAGTTTCCACCTCCAGCGGGGAGGGTCCAACCCTAGTCGACACACCTTC